These T cell receptor beta chains were read from a single sample in a study of CD8 T cells in ankylosing spondylitis. TCRdb reprocessed the 5' RACE reads with MiXCR, giving one entry per CDR3 protein. Of around 340,000 distinct CDR3 sequences in the sample, around 15% were seen once. The sequencing input was blood, either unsorted or a sorted T cell fraction (not recorded which). These receptors were taken from a male donor with ankylosing spondylitis or in good health (not recorded which). Each CDR3 is given with its conserved first and last residue. The D gene is left open where the match is weak. Clone size is given for some rows only: seen once, a few or many times, or a class if the clone is expanded.

few,TRBV15,TRBJ1-4,TRBD1,CATAEGALNEKLFF,TGTGCCACCGCGGAGGGGGCTCTTAATGAAAAACTGTTTTTT
-,TRBV5-1,TRBJ1-1,-,CASRGNVQTEAFF,TGCGCCAGCAGGGGGAACGTCCAAACTGAAGCTTTCTTT
-,TRBV3-1,TRBJ2-1,-,CASSQGEFEQFF,TGTGCCAGCAGCCAAGGGGAGTTTGAGCAGTTCTTC
-,TRBV7-8,TRBJ2-1,-,CASSLGGPPNEQFF,TGTGCCAGCAGCTTAGGGGGACCCCCGAATGAGCAGTTCTTC
many,TRBV27,TRBJ1-4,TRBD1,CASSFLTGRGEKLFF,TGTGCCAGCAGTTTCCTGACAGGGAGAGGTGAAAAACTGTTTTTT
few,TRBV29-1,TRBJ1-1,-,CSVLSGPLDTEAFF,TGCAGCGTTCTATCAGGTCCCTTGGACACTGAAGCTTTCTTT
many,TRBV27,TRBJ1-3,-,CASSLRGSGNTIYF,TGTGCCAGCAGTTTACGAGGCTCTGGAAACACCATATATTTT
few,TRBV11-2,TRBJ2-2,-,CASSFRIGGMANTGELFF,TGTGCCAGCAGCTTCCGAATTGGTGGCATGGCGAACACCGGGGAGCTGTTTTTT
-,TRBV7-9,TRBJ2-7,TRBD1,CASSLARDSFTNEQYF,TGTGCCAGCAGCTTAGCGAGGGACAGCTTCACCAACGAGCAGTACTTC
few,TRBV7-9,TRBJ2-1,-,CASSPQGSGSYNEQFF,TGTGCCAGCAGCCCACAGGGATCCGGCTCCTACAATGAGCAGTTCTTC
few,TRBV12-5,TRBJ1-5,-,CASGFENQPQHF,TGTGCTAGTGGTTTTGAGAATCAGCCCCAGCATTTT
-,TRBV5-1,TRBJ2-4,-,CASSLAQGINIQYF,TGCGCCAGCAGCTTGGCCCAGGGGATCAACATTCAGTACTTC
few,TRBV10-3,TRBJ2-2,-,CASQGTNTGELFF,TGTGCCTCCCAGGGAACGAACACCGGGGAGCTGTTTTTT
few,TRBV20-1,TRBJ2-4,-,CSAPRWEIAKNIQYF,TGCAGTGCGCCGAGGTGGGAGATAGCCAAAAACATTCAGTACTTC
few,TRBV10-3,TRBJ2-3,-,CAISESFLTATDTQYF,TGTGCCATCAGTGAGTCTTTCCTTACCGCCACAGATACGCAGTATTTT
-,TRBV5-1,TRBJ2-2,-,CASSLAAPGELFF,TGCGCCAGCAGCTTAGCGGCACCCGGGGAGCTGTTTTTT
-,TRBV5-1,TRBJ2-2,-,CASSHGEGGRTGELFF,TGCGCCAGCAGCCACGGAGAGGGGGGCCGGACCGGGGAGCTGTTTTTT
-,TRBV19,TRBJ1-5,-,CASSPRGHQPQHF,TGTGCCAGTAGTCCCAGGGGTCACCAGCCCCAGCATTTT
-,TRBV7-9,TRBJ2-1,TRBD1,CASSLGTGGINEQFF,TGTGCCAGCAGCTTAGGGACAGGGGGTATCAATGAGCAGTTCTTC
few,TRBV7-9,TRBJ1-1,TRBD1,CASSLSGGGTGSTEAFF,TGTGCCAGCAGCTTATCAGGGGGCGGTACCGGGAGCACTGAAGCTTTCTTT
-,TRBV30,TRBJ1-1,TRBD1,CAWQGAYSTEAFF,TGTGCCTGGCAGGGGGCTTATAGCACTGAAGCTTTCTTT
once,TRBV4-1,TRBJ2-7,-,CASSQPIGPYEQYF,TGCGCCAGCAGCCAACCCATAGGTCCCTACGAGCAGTACTTC
-,TRBV3-1,TRBJ2-1,TRBD2,CASSQGLAREFF,TGTGCCAGCAGCCAAGGACTAGCGAGGGAGTTCTTC
few,TRBV12-3/TRBV12-4,TRBJ1-1,-,CASSFWEGDTEAFF,TGTGCCAGCAGTTTTTGGGAAGGGGACACTGAAGCTTTCTTT
-,TRBV12-3/TRBV12-4,TRBJ2-1,TRBD2,CASSFGTSGLAEQFF,TGTGCCAGCAGTTTCGGGACTAGCGGGTTGGCGGAGCAGTTCTTC
many,TRBV6-1,TRBJ2-5,TRBD1,CASSKGTVQETQYF,TGTGCCAGCAGTAAGGGGACAGTCCAAGAGACCCAGTACTTC
many,TRBV12-3/TRBV12-4,TRBJ2-1,TRBD1,CASSLDRGEYNEQFF,TGTGCCAGCAGTTTAGACAGGGGCGAATACAATGAGCAGTTCTTC
few,TRBV7-9,TRBJ1-2,-,CASSYNGGDGGYTF,TGTGCCAGCAGCTACAATGGAGGGGATGGTGGCTACACCTTC
-,TRBV20-1,TRBJ2-1,-,CSTRPGGSYNEQFF,TGCAGTACCCGGCCCGGTGGGTCCTACAATGAGCAGTTCTTC
many,TRBV10-3,TRBJ1-1,TRBD1,CAIRGQGGPNTEAFF,TGTGCCATCAGGGGACAGGGGGGACCAAACACTGAAGCTTTCTTT
-,TRBV18,TRBJ2-2,-,CASSQGVRTGELFF,TGTGCCAGCTCACAGGGGGTTCGGACCGGGGAGCTGTTTTTT
many,TRBV5-1,TRBJ2-1,TRBD2,CASSPGLAGGPRSYNEQFF,TGCGCCAGCAGCCCCGGACTAGCGGGAGGGCCGAGGTCCTACAATGAGCAGTTCTTC
few,TRBV5-5,TRBJ2-2,-,CASSLSVLANTGELFF,TGTGCCAGCAGCCTGAGCGTCCTAGCGAACACCGGGGAGCTGTTTTTT
-,TRBV6-1,TRBJ1-1,TRBD1,CASSPGGINTEAFF,TGTGCCAGCAGTCCAGGGGGGATCAACACTGAAGCTTTCTTT
-,TRBV20-1,TRBJ2-5,-,CSARGAGEETQYF,TGCAGTGCTAGGGGGGCGGGGGAAGAGACCCAGTACTTC
many,TRBV5-6,TRBJ2-7,-,CASSLWGAIYEQYF,TGTGCCAGCAGCTTGTGGGGGGCCATCTACGAGCAGTACTTC
few,TRBV9,TRBJ2-2,-,CASSELTGTGELFF,TGTGCCAGCAGCGAATTGACAGGCACCGGGGAGCTGTTTTTT
few,TRBV3-1,TRBJ2-5,TRBD2,CASSPGVKLAGEQETQYF,TGTGCCAGCAGCCCGGGGGTGAAACTAGCGGGAGAACAAGAGACCCAGTACTTC
-,TRBV7-2,TRBJ2-5,TRBD2,CASSPRVAGIQETQYF,TGTGCCAGCAGCCCCCGAGTAGCGGGGATCCAAGAGACCCAGTACTTC
-,TRBV15,TRBJ2-7,-,CATSGKSRSFYEQYF,TGTGCCACCAGCGGGAAGTCGAGGAGTTTCTACGAGCAGTACTTC
-,TRBV20-1,TRBJ2-5,-,CSFSDRSGTQYF,TGCAGTTTCTCGGACAGATCTGGGACCCAGTACTTC
few,TRBV20-1,TRBJ2-5,TRBD2,CSAKRGQETQYF,TGCAGTGCAAAGCGGGGCCAAGAGACCCAGTACTTC
-,TRBV3-1,TRBJ1-1,-,CASSQALRGGRGNTEAFF,TGTGCCAGCAGCCAAGCCCTCCGCGGGGGACGGGGGAACACTGAAGCTTTCTTT
many,TRBV29-1,TRBJ2-1,TRBD1,CSDRDRNYNEQFF,TGCAGCGACCGGGACAGGAATTACAATGAGCAGTTCTTC
-,TRBV11-2,TRBJ1-2,-,CASSPPPSNYGYTF,TGTGCCAGCAGCCCGCCTCCGTCTAACTATGGCTACACCTTC
few,TRBV24-1,TRBJ2-5,-,CATSDFWGETQYF,TGTGCCACCAGTGATTTTTGGGGAGAGACCCAGTACTTC
-,TRBV7-9,TRBJ2-1,-,CASSLEPGVSVGEQFF,TGTGCCAGCAGCTTAGAACCGGGGGTCTCAGTAGGTGAGCAGTTCTTC
few,TRBV5-1,TRBJ2-2,-,CASSLEMGRGTGELFF,TGCGCCAGCAGCTTGGAAATGGGCAGGGGCACCGGGGAGCTGTTTTTT
few,TRBV15,TRBJ1-6,-,CATRPGQLGNSPLHF,TGTGCCACCAGACCCGGGCAGTTGGGTAATTCACCCCTCCACTTT
many,TRBV7-9,TRBJ1-6,-,CASSSTGRANSPLHF,TGTGCCAGCAGCTCCACGGGACGGGCAAATTCACCCCTCCACTTT